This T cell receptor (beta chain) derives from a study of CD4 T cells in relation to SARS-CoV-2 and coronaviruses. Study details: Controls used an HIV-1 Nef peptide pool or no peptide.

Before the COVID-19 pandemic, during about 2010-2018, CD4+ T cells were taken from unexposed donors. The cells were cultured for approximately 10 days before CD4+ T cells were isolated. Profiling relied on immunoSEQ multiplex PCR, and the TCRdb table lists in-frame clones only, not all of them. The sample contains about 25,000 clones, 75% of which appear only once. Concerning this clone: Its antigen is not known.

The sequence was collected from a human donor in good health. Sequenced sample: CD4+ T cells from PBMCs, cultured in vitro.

CDR3 DNA: TGTGCCAGACCGCGGGACACAAGCACAGATACGCAGTATTTT. Its translation: CARPRDTSTDTQYF. V usage is TRBV19 and J usage is TRBJ2-3; TRBD1 or TRBD2 may be the D gene (6 bases each). CDR1 is LNHDA and CDR2 is SQIVND in the germline V gene (reference sequence). The CDR3 is 14 residues long. Trimming cost V 9 bases and J 0 bases, with 13 bases left between them.